This passage covers 5 T cell receptor beta chains from one sample sequenced in a study of regulatory T cells in long-lasting Graves disease. Assembly of TCR beta libraries relied on iRepertoire HTBI primers together with Arm-PCR of CDR3 regions. From the multiplex PCR reads, TCRdb called clonotypes with MiXCR, one entry per CDR3 protein. The sample has around 420,000 distinct CDR3 sequences; 14% to 15% are singletons. The time point is: newly diagnosed GD, antithyroid drugs for less than 3 months. TCR sequences were obtained from RNA taken from PBMCs. These data are also associated with another study on T cells in Graves' hyperthyroidism and ophthalmopathy.

The specimen comprised peripheral blood mononuclear cells (PBMCs), sampled at new diagnosis, from a patient treated with antithyroid drugs. The source is a woman in her thirties or forties with Graves disease.

This clonotype appeared many times. The chain uses TRBV10-3 and TRBJ1-1; 12 nucleotides line up with TRBD1. The V and J ends lost 11 bases and 4 bases, in that order; junction bases with no gene match: 5. The CDR3 contains 13 residues. In germline, CDR1 is ENHRY, CDR2 SYGVKD. CDR3 amino acids: CAARDRGLTEAFF. CDR3 sequence (DNA): TGTGCCGCTCGGGACAGGGGGCTCACTGAAGCTTTCTTT.

The table lists this clonotype with many counts. This chain links TRBV7-3 with TRBJ2-3, with 8 bases aligning to TRBD2. J lost 6 bases, V lost 0 bases, and 11 bases had no gene match. Germline lookup yields CDR1 SGHTA and CDR2 FQGTGA. CDR3 length: 17 residues. CDR3 nucleotide sequence: TGTGCCAGCAGCTTAACCCGCTCTGAGCGGGAGATGGATACGCAGTATTTT. The encoded protein is CASSLTRSEREMDTQYF.

This clonotype was counted at least ten times. This sequence joins TRBV11-2 and TRBJ2-7, with 9 nucleotides matching TRBD1. This CDR3 is 15 amino acids long. V trimming: 5 bases; J trimming: 4 bases; junction bases outside the gene matches: 9. Germline CDR1 and CDR2: SGHAT and FQNNGV. CDR3 protein: CASSPTGTGRYEQYF. CDR3 DNA: TGTGCCAGCAGCCCAACCGGGACAGGGAGATACGAGCAGTACTTC.

In this sample, this clonotype turned up a few times. This chain joins TRBV2 and TRBJ2-5; 7 bases align to TRBD2. V gave up 2 bases and J gave up 5 bases; unmatched junction bases: 11. The germline gives CDR1 SNHLY, CDR2 FYNNEI. This CDR3 has 16 residues. The CDR3 here is CASSERSGRVSETQYF. For the CDR3, the DNA is TGTGCCAGCAGTGAAAGATCTGGGAGGGTCTCGGAGACCCAGTACTTC.

This clonotype was recorded at least ten times. The chain recombines TRBV6-2 or TRBV6-3 with TRBJ2-1, with 10 bases that match TRBD2. Germline values: CDR1 MNHEY, CDR2 SVGEGT. J gave up 8 bases and V 6 bases, and 4 bases lay outside the gene matches. This CDR3 is 13 amino acids long. DNA of the CDR3: TGTGCCAGCAGACTAGCGGGAATCGATGAGCAGTTCTTC. Protein product: CASRLAGIDEQFF.